These 20 T cell receptor beta chains came from one sample sequenced in a study of blood T cell repertoires in COVID-19. Profiled with immunoSEQ multiplex PCR; TCRdb holds only in-frame clones, not every one. Among a few hundred thousand clones listed, approximately 81% were seen once. Sequenced: peripheral blood. The receptors shown here come from a man between 60 and 75 years old with acute or convalescent COVID-19.

The rearrangement joins TRBV19 to TRBJ1-6; D is unclear. The ends were cut back, 2 bases at V and 8 bases at J, with 4 bases in the middle. CDR3 length equals 12 residues. From germline, CDR1 is LNHDA and CDR2 SQIVND (reference sequence). DNA of the CDR3: TGTGCCAGTAGTATATTCGATTCACCCCTCCACTTT. Translation: CASSIFDSPLHF.

The chain carries TRBV30 and TRBJ1-2; TRBD1 is a possible D gene (5 bases). V lost 0 bases and J lost 8, with 13 bases in between. The CDR3 has 13 amino acids. CDR1 is GTSNPN and CDR2 is SVGIG in the germline V gene (reference sequence). CDR3 DNA: TGTGCCTGGAGTGTACTGGCGGGGGAGGGCTACACCTTC. This encodes CAWSVLAGEGYTF.

The chain recombines TRBV18 with TRBJ1-1; 7 bases are shared with TRBD1. The ends lost 1 base at V and 1 base at J; junction bases unmatched: 12. The CDR3 is made up of 18 amino acids. Germline V gives CDR1 KGHSH, CDR2 LQKENI. The CDR3 here is CASSPRLQGYEGNTEAFF. The DNA of the CDR3 is TGTGCCAGCTCACCACGCTTACAGGGGTACGAGGGGAACACTGAAGCTTTCTTT.

This clone was recorded only once. This rearrangement joins TRBV5-1 to TRBJ2-3; the D gene is possibly TRBD2 (5 bases). Germline values: CDR1 SGHRS, CDR2 YFSETQ. The CDR3 loop spans 14 amino acids. Between the trimmed V and J ends, which lost 1 base and 2 bases, there was a span of 8 bases. CDR3 loop: CASSLTGVTDTQYF. CDR3 coding DNA: TGCGCCAGCAGCTTGACCGGGGTCACAGATACGCAGTATTTT.

The V call is TRBV30, the J call TRBJ1-6; a possible D gene is TRBD1 (5 bases). CDR3 length equals 14 residues. Germline V gives CDR1 GTSNPN, CDR2 SVGIG (reference sequence). Trimming left V 0 bases short and J 9 bases short, with 12 bases between. The CDR3 DNA reads TGTGCCTGGAGTGTTCAGGGTTTAGGTTCACCCCTCCACTTT. It is translated as CAWSVQGLGSPLHF.

This chain joins TRBV6-5 and TRBJ1-6; the D gene is possibly TRBD1 (5 bases). The CDR3 consists of 14 residues. Trimming pared 6 bases from V and 11 bases from J, leaving 17 bases between. The germline CDR1 and CDR2 sequences are MNHEY and SVGAGI. DNA for the CDR3: TGTGCCAGCAGCTTAGGGCAGGGTAGGGCACCCCTCCACTTT. Translation: CASSLGQGRAPLHF.

This clone was detected only once. The rearrangement links TRBV29-1 to TRBJ2-7; D may be TRBD1 (6 bases). CDR3 length: 14 amino acids. Germline V lookup: CDR1 SQVTM, CDR2 ANQGSEA. Deletions cut 2 bases from V and 5 bases from J, with 16 bases between. The CDR3 DNA sequence: TGCAGCGTTGAAACGCCGGGACAAATCCACGAGCAGTACTTC. Residues: CSVETPGQIHEQYF.

The J gene is TRBJ2-1, the V gene TRBV6-4; 10 positions match TRBD2. The V gene end was trimmed by 5 bases and the J gene end by 0 bases; junction bases not matched to a gene: 10. Germline values: CDR1 MRHNA, CDR2 SNTAGT. The CDR3 totals 18 residues. As DNA, the CDR3 is TGTGCCAGCAGTCCTAGGACTAGCGGATTTTCCTCCTACAATGAGCAGTTCTTC. It encodes CASSPRTSGFSSYNEQFF.

The CDR3: CASSLILGATEAFF. The CDR3 bases are TGTGCCAGCAGCTTAATTCTGGGGGCCACTGAAGCTTTCTTT. This chain joins TRBV7-9 and TRBJ1-1, with a weak D call TRBD1 (6 bases). The CDR3 is 14 amino acids. Trimming stripped 2 bases from V and 4 bases from J, with 11 bases between. Germline assignment: CDR1 SEHNR and CDR2 FQNEAQ (reference sequence).

This chain uses TRBV5-4 with TRBJ1-6; 7 bases map to TRBD1. The CDR3 runs 15 residues. Germline-derived CDR1 and CDR2 are SGHNT and YYREEE (reference sequence). Unmatched junction bases numbered 6, after V lost 2 bases and J lost 7 bases. The CDR3: CASSFDRVPNSPLHF. CDR3 coding DNA: TGTGCCAGCAGCTTTGACAGGGTTCCGAATTCACCCCTCCACTTT.

The chain recombines TRBV19 with TRBJ1-3; no reliable D call. This CDR3 comprises 15 residues. CDR1 and CDR2 from the germline V gene are LNHDA and SQIVND (reference sequence). V lost 8 bases and J 0 bases, leaving 14 bases between the germline ends. The CDR3 nucleotides are TGTGCCAGTGCCACAGATACCTTCTCTGGAAACACCATATATTTT. This encodes CASATDTFSGNTIYF.

This clone is a singleton in its sample. V gene TRBV5-4 combines with J gene TRBJ1-1; D is perhaps TRBD1 (5 bases). The CDR3 consists of 15 residues. Trimming took off 0 bases at V and 5 bases at J, with 14 bases between the two ends. Per the germline V gene, CDR1 is SGHNT and CDR2 is YYREEE (reference sequence). CDR3 in amino acids: CASSLEGRVETEAFF. The DNA for the CDR3 is TGTGCCAGCAGCTTGGAAGGCAGGGTGGAGACTGAAGCTTTCTTT.

The V gene is TRBV7-9, the J gene TRBJ1-2; 7 bases line up with TRBD1. The CDR3 is made up of 17 amino acids. The ends lost 4 bases at V and 5 bases at J; junction bases unmatched: 16. The germline CDR1 and CDR2 sequences are SEHNR and FQNEAQ (reference sequence). CDR3 sequence: CASSSYRGQAKLYGYTF. The CDR3 DNA reads as TGTGCCAGCAGCTCATACAGGGGCCAAGCGAAGTTGTATGGCTACACCTTC.

The chain's CDR3 is CASSAISGQGAYEQYF. The CDR3 nucleotides read TGTGCCAGCAGTGCCATTTCGGGACAGGGGGCATACGAGCAGTACTTC. This sequence joins TRBV6-2 or TRBV6-3 and TRBJ2-7, with 12 nucleotides matching TRBD1. This CDR3 has 16 residues. Germline assignment: CDR1 MNHEY and CDR2 SVGEGT. Unmatched junction bases numbered 9, after V lost 5 bases and J lost 4 bases.

The chain combines TRBV5-4 with TRBJ2-7; TRBD2 aligns across 11 bases. The CDR3 runs 14 residues. Trimming took 7 bases from V and 5 from J; bases not matched to a gene: 8. Germline CDR1 is SGHNT and CDR2 is YYREEE (reference sequence). The CDR3 is CASATSGSRNEQYF. The CDR3 nucleotides read TGTGCCAGCGCTACTAGCGGGAGTAGAAACGAGCAGTACTTC.

This clone was picked up a small number of times. The chain couples TRBV9 to TRBJ2-1; D possibly corresponds to TRBD2 (6 bases). V lost 1 base to trimming and J lost 2 bases, with 13 bases between them. Germline lookup yields CDR1 SGDLS and CDR2 YYNGEE. The CDR3 extends over 16 amino acids. The DNA of the CDR3 is TGTGCCAGCAGCGTACTTCGGGAGACTACCTACAATGAGCAGTTCTTC. This sequence encodes CASSVLRETTYNEQFF.

The V and J genes are TRBV25-1 and TRBJ2-5; 9 bases line up with TRBD1. In germline, CDR1 is MGHDK, CDR2 SYGVNS. V was clipped by 2 bases and J by 6 bases; unmatched bases: 7. The CDR3 is made up of 15 amino acids. The CDR3 region is CASSEGGTGGKTQYF. The CDR3 nucleotides read TGTGCCAGCAGTGAAGGGGGAACAGGGGGCAAGACCCAGTACTTC. Full variable domain (missing parts from reference TRBV25-1 and TRBJ2-5): EADIYQTPRYLVIGTGKKITLECSQTMGHDKMYWYQQDPGMELHLIHYSYGVNSTEKGDLSSESTVSRIRTEHFPLTLESARPSHTSQYLCASSEGGTGGKTQYFGPGTRLLVL.

The rearrangement links TRBV7-9 to TRBJ2-1, with 11 bases that match TRBD2. The V gene end was trimmed by 4 bases and the J gene end by 9 bases; junction bases not matched to a gene: 11. CDR3 length equals 16 residues. CDR1 is SEHNR and CDR2 is FQNEAQ in the germline V gene (reference sequence). Here the CDR3 reads CASSSYLAGGHGEQFF. Written as DNA, the CDR3 is TGTGCCAGCAGCTCTTACTTAGCGGGAGGGCACGGTGAGCAGTTCTTC. Using reference TRBV7-9 and TRBJ2-1 for the parts outside the CDR3, the full variable domain is DTGVSQNPRHKITKRGQNVTFRCDPISEHNRLYWYRQTLGQGPEFLTYFQNEAQLEKSRLLSDRFSAERPKGSFSTLEIQRTEQGDSAMYLCASSSYLAGGHGEQFFGPGTRLTVL.

This chain uses TRBV27 with TRBJ1-2, with D maybe TRBD1 (5 bases). The CDR3 is 15 residues long. The V gene lost 6 bases and the J gene lost 2 bases, with 16 bases spanning the gap. CDR1 is MNHEY, CDR2 SMNVEV, per germline (reference sequence). CDR3 in amino acids: CASSSTSTENYGYTF. The CDR3 DNA sequence: TGTGCCAGCAGCTCTACATCGACAGAAAACTATGGCTACACCTTC.

This chain uses TRBV19 with TRBJ1-5; D uncertain. This CDR3 has 18 amino acids. CDR1 LNHDA and CDR2 SQIVND come from the germline V gene (reference sequence). Trimming removed 3 bases at V and 1 base at J, with 19 bases between. The CDR3 coding sequence is TGTGCCAGTAGTATCGAGCCGGGGAGTCTAGTGAGCAATCAGCCCCAGCATTTT. This codes for CASSIEPGSLVSNQPQHF.